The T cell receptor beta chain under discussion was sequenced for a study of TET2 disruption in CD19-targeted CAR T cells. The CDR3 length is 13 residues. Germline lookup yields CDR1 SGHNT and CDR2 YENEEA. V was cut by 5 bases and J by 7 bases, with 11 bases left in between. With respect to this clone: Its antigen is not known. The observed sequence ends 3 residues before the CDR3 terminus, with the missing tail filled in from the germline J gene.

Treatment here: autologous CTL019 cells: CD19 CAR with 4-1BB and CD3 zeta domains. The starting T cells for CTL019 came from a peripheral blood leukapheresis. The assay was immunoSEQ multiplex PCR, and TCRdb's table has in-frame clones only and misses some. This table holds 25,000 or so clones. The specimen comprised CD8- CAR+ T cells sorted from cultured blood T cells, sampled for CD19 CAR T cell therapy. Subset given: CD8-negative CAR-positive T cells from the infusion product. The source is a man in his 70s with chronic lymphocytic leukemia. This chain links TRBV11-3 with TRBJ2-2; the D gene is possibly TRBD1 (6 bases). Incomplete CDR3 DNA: TGTGCCAGCAGCAACAGGGAAGTCGGGGAG. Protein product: CASSNREVGE. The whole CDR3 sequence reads CASSNREVGELFF.